Below are 10 T cell receptor beta chains sequenced from a single sample in a study of breast tumors, draining lymph nodes, adjacent tissues. TCRdb re-derived calls from the multiplex PCR reads in MiXCR, one entry per CDR3 protein. The top ten clones hold approximately 3.6% of a sample with roughly 220,000 distinct CDR3 sequences, under 40% of them seen once. Axillary draining lymph nodes of breast cancer patients supplied the node samples. The specimen sequenced was axillary lymph node tissue. These receptors came from a female donor with breast cancer. Some clones in this sample may be carry-over from other donors' samples.

In regard to this clonotype: A much larger clone lies one base from this, so it may be a read error. This chain uses TRBV5-1 with TRBJ2-5, with D tentatively TRBD2 (5 bases). The CDR3 is made up of 14 amino acids. Germline assignment: CDR1 SGHRS and CDR2 YFSETQ. CDR3 sequence reads: CASGLRSGEETQYF. The CDR3 region has the DNA TGCGCCAGCGGCTTGAGATCCGGGGAGGAGACCCAGTACTTC.

This rearrangement joins TRBV25-1 to TRBJ1-2; 10 bases are a match to TRBD1. This CDR3 spans 18 amino acids. V trimming: 4 bases; J trimming: 6 bases; junction bases outside the gene matches: 17. Looked up from germline, CDR1 is MGHDK and CDR2 is SYGVNS. CDR3 nucleotide sequence: TGTGCCAGCAGTGTTCAGAAAACGGGACAGGGGTTGACCAATGGCTACACCTTC. It encodes CASSVQKTGQGLTNGYTF.

This clonotype was seen many times. V and J are TRBV5-1 and TRBJ1-3, with D possibly TRBD1 on 5 matching bases. V was shortened by 2 bases and J by 4 bases, with 19 bases between the two germline ends. Germline V lookup: CDR1 SGHRS, CDR2 YFSETQ. The CDR3 is made up of 17 amino acids. This CDR3 is CASSFDLLRVAGNTIYF. In nucleotides, the CDR3 is TGCGCCAGCAGCTTCGACCTACTCAGGGTTGCCGGAAACACCATATATTTT.

In regard to this clonotype: This may come from a read error, since a much larger clone is one base off. The chain employs TRBV18 and TRBJ1-5; TRBD1 matches at 9 bases. CDR1 and CDR2 from the germline V gene are KGHSH and LQKENI. CDR3 length: 16 amino acids. CDR3 DNA: TGTGCCAGCTCACCAAAACAGGGGGCGCAAAATCAGCTCCAGCATTTT. Translating it yields CASSPKQGAQNQLQHF.

This clonotype was counted ten times or more. The genes are TRBV11-3 and TRBJ1-6; 7 bases agree with TRBD1. CDR3 length: 15 amino acids. V shed 3 bases, J shed 7 bases, and the junction held 6 bases outside the gene matches. Per the germline V gene, CDR1 is SGHNT and CDR2 is YENEEA. The CDR3 bases are TGTGCCAGCAGCTTCGAGGGGGCTAAGAATTCACCCCTCCACTTT. Translation gives CASSFEGAKNSPLHF.

This clonotype was recorded a few times. The chain recombines TRBV5-8 with TRBJ2-2; no definite D call. Germline V gene sequence: CDR1 SGHTS, CDR2 YDEGEE. The CDR3 consists of 16 residues. Deletions cut 1 base from V and 6 bases from J, with 16 bases between. The DNA for the CDR3 is TGTGCCAGCAGCTTGAGGGTGGACCCGGGCCCCGGGGAGCTGTTTTTT. Translated, it gives CASSLRVDPGPGELFF.

This clonotype was detected ten times or more. The chain couples TRBV2 to TRBJ2-7; 12 positions agree with TRBD2. The germline V gene encodes CDR1 SNHLY and CDR2 FYNNEI. The CDR3 is 15 amino acids. The V segment lost 5 bases and the J segment 3 bases; nucleotides outside the gene matches: 5. CDR3 protein: CASSSPGLAGYEQYF. The CDR3 nucleotides read TGTGCCAGCAGTTCGCCGGGACTAGCGGGCTACGAGCAGTACTTC.

As concerns this clonotype: The conserved phenylalanine or tryptophan normally closing the CDR3 is absent here, so this likely arose from a read error. The chain has TRBV20-1 and TRBJ2-7, with 8 positions matching TRBD1. The ends lost 2 bases at V and 4 bases at J; junction bases unmatched: 10. The germline V gene has CDR1 DFQATT and CDR2 SNEGSKA (reference sequence). CDR3 length: 15 amino acids. The CDR3: CSARHIRGPTYEQYY. CDR3 coding DNA: TGCAGTGCTAGACACATCAGGGGGCCCACTTACGAGCAGTACTAC.

The chain has TRBV30 and TRBJ1-4; a possible D gene is TRBD1 (6 bases). V was shortened by 2 bases and J by 10 bases, with 29 bases between the two germline ends. The V gene's germline CDR1 is GTSNPN and CDR2 SVGIG (reference sequence). The CDR3 is 18 residues long. CDR3 in DNA: TGTGCCTGGAGTACCCGCGGGGACAAGACCAAAATAGGAGTAAAACTGTTTTTT. Protein product: CAWSTRGDKTKIGVKLFF.

With regard to this clonotype: Just one base apart from a much larger clone, this may be a read error. V gene TRBV9 combines with J gene TRBJ2-7; D call uncertain. The germline V gene has CDR1 SGDLS and CDR2 YYNGEE. The CDR3 runs to 14 residues. Written as DNA, the CDR3 is TGTGCCAGCAGCGTCGACCCCGGTCCCTACGAGCAGTCCTTC. Protein: CASSVDPGPYEQSF. Based on the CDR3 plus reference TRBV9 and TRBJ2-7, the full variable domain is DSGVTQTPKHLITATGQRVTLRCSPRSGDLSVYWYQQSLDQGLQFLIQYYNGEERAKGNILERFSAQQFPDLHSELNLSSLELGDSALYFCASSVDPGPYEQSFGPGTRLTVT.